Presented here are 14 T cell receptor beta chains from one specimen sequenced in a study of T cell repertoires in cytomegalovirus infection. TCRdb processed the reads anew with MiXCR; each CDR3 protein has one entry. The sample lists approximately 500,000 distinct CDR3 sequences; 15% to 20% were seen once. Sequencing was carried out using CD8+ T cells from PBMCs. The receptors stem from a human donor in good health (CMV status not recorded). Some clones in this sample may be carry-over from other donors' samples.

This clonotype was observed a handful of times. The V call is TRBV27, the J call TRBJ2-5; 13 bases line up with TRBD2. Germline values: CDR1 MNHEY, CDR2 SMNVEV (reference sequence). The CDR3 covers 16 residues. V was pared by 4 bases and J by 3 bases, with 5 bases of the junction left unmatched. The CDR3 nucleotides read TGTGCCAGCAGTTACAGGACTAGCGGGGGAGAAGAGACCCAGTACTTC. Amino acids: CASSYRTSGGEETQYF.

As to this clonotype: A read error may explain this, as a much larger clone is one base away. The rearrangement uses TRBV12-3 or TRBV12-4 and TRBJ2-2, with 11 bases matching TRBD2. The CDR3 is made up of 17 amino acids. V lost 7 bases, J lost 1 base, and 8 bases stayed unmatched. The CDR3 spells CASKSSGGPKNTGELFF. DNA of the CDR3: TGTGCCAGCAAGTCTAGCGGGGGGCCCAAGAACACCGGGGAGCTGTTTTTT.

The V and J genes are TRBV5-1 and TRBJ1-2; D call uncertain. This CDR3 has 15 residues. Germline V gene sequence: CDR1 SGHRS, CDR2 YFSETQ. V lost 0 bases and J 5 bases, leaving 14 bases between the germline ends. In DNA form, the CDR3 reads TGCGCCAGCAGCTTGGTACCGCCTTCTCCTTATGGCTACACCTTC. Protein product: CASSLVPPSPYGYTF.

This clonotype has a count of ten or more. The genes are TRBV28 and TRBJ2-3, with unresolved D. The V end lost 2 bases, the J end lost 4 bases, and 7 bases lay between the germline ends. From germline, CDR1 is MDHEN and CDR2 SYDVKM. There are 13 residues in the CDR3. The CDR3 DNA reads TGTGCCAGCAGTTTAGGACGCTCAGATACGCAGTATTTT. Translation gives CASSLGRSDTQYF.

The chain carries TRBV2 and TRBJ1-3; D possibly corresponds to TRBD1 (6 bases). Per germline, CDR1 SNHLY and CDR2 FYNNEI. This CDR3 has 13 amino acids. Trimming shortened V by 7 bases and J by 3 bases, and 10 bases separated the two germline ends. Here the CDR3 DNA reads TGTGCCAGCACCGCGGACAGTGGAAACACCATATATTTT. Its protein product is CASTADSGNTIYF.

This clonotype was picked up a small number of times. The rearrangement uses TRBV5-5 and TRBJ2-7; TRBD1 agrees at 7 bases. The CDR3 is 16 residues long. The J segment lost 0 bases and the V segment lost 4 bases, leaving 10 bases of the junction unmatched. Per the germline V gene, CDR1 is SGHKS and CDR2 is YYEKEE (reference sequence). The CDR3 is CASSPTTGPSSYEQYF. CDR3 sequence (DNA): TGTGCCAGCAGCCCGACGACAGGGCCGAGCTCCTACGAGCAGTACTTC.

The chain uses TRBV5-1 and TRBJ1-1, with 7 bases lining up with TRBD1. This CDR3 comprises 14 residues. J lost 3 bases, V lost 3 bases, and 5 bases had no gene match. Germline CDR1 is SGHRS and CDR2 is YFSETQ. The CDR3 region is CASSYRDSDTEAFF. The CDR3 region has the DNA TGCGCCAGCAGCTACCGGGACAGCGACACTGAAGCTTTCTTT.

This clonotype was counted a few times. V is TRBV29-1 and J is TRBJ2-1; tentative D call: TRBD2 (6 bases). The V gene's germline CDR1 is SQVTM and CDR2 ANQGSEA. CDR3 length: 14 amino acids. V lost 3 bases and J lost 7, with 16 bases in between. The chain's CDR3 is CSVEWWVRGNEQFF. The CDR3 bases are TGCAGCGTTGAGTGGTGGGTCCGGGGGAATGAGCAGTTCTTC.

This clonotype was observed a handful of times. The chain uses TRBV10-3 and TRBJ2-3; D unclear. The V end lost 0 bases, the J end lost 1 base, and 2 bases lay between the germline ends. This CDR3 is built from 13 residues. Per the germline V gene, CDR1 is ENHRY and CDR2 is SYGVKD. The CDR3 here is CAISESGTDTQYF. DNA of the CDR3: TGTGCCATCAGTGAGTCGGGCACAGATACGCAGTATTTT.

This clonotype has a count of ten or more. This chain uses TRBV11-2 with TRBJ2-1; TRBD2 agrees at 12 bases. Germline CDR1 and CDR2: SGHAT and FQNNGV. This CDR3 region has 16 residues. The V and J ends lost 1 base and 5 bases, in that order; junction bases with no gene match: 3. CDR3 residues: CASSLGLAGGNNEQFF. As DNA, the CDR3 is TGTGCCAGCAGCTTAGGCCTAGCGGGAGGGAACAATGAGCAGTTCTTC. The full variable domain, rest sourced from reference TRBV11-2 and TRBJ2-1, is EAGVAQSPRYKIIEKRQSVAFWCNPISGHATLYWYQQILGQGPKLLIQFQNNGVVDDSQLPKDRFSAERLKGVDSTLKIQPAKLEDSAVYLCASSLGLAGGNNEQFFGPGTRLTVL.

This clonotype was observed at least ten times. The chain recombines TRBV7-9 with TRBJ2-2; D ambiguous. Germline values: CDR1 SEHNR, CDR2 FQNEAQ (reference sequence). CDR3 length: 12 amino acids. The V gene lost 5 bases and the J gene lost 7 bases, with 8 bases spanning the gap. CDR3 protein: CASSHQIGELFF. CDR3 nucleotides: TGTGCCAGCAGCCACCAAATCGGGGAGCTGTTTTTT.

This clonotype has ten or more counts. This rearrangement joins TRBV29-1 to TRBJ2-1, with D tentatively TRBD2 (6 bases). Germline V gene sequence: CDR1 SQVTM, CDR2 ANQGSEA. Deletions cut 8 bases from V and 7 bases from J, with 33 bases between. The CDR3 is 18 residues long. In DNA, the CDR3 is TGCAGCATCCCCCGGCTACTGACGGGGGAATGGTCAACAAATGAGCAGTTCTTC. It specifies CSIPRLLTGEWSTNEQFF.

The chain carries TRBV11-2 and TRBJ2-7; no clear D. From germline, CDR1 is SGHAT and CDR2 FQNNGV. Trimming left V 1 base short and J 8 bases short, with 12 bases between. The CDR3 covers 13 residues. CDR3 DNA sequence: TGTGCCAGCAGCTTAGTCGTACGCTCCAAGCAGTACTTC. Encoded protein: CASSLVVRSKQYF.

In the case of this clonotype: A much larger clone lies one base from this, so it may be a read error. Lacking the conserved final phenylalanine or tryptophan, this CDR3 likely reflects a read error. This chain uses TRBV7-9 with TRBJ2-6; perhaps TRBD1 as D (5 bases). V gave up 7 bases and J gave up 4 bases, with 23 bases separating them. Germline CDR1 reads SEHNR; CDR2 reads FQNEAQ (reference sequence). The CDR3 consists of 18 residues. DNA for the CDR3: TGTGCCAGCATTCTCCTGGACGGCAGGGCGAAAGGGGCCAACGTCCTGACTTTA. It specifies CASILLDGRAKGANVLTL.